This TCR beta chain is from a study of cytomegalovirus exposure and HLA in healthy donors. For the study at large: In an early release, HLA-typed donors contributed some 88 million unique TCR sequences.

Overall study findings and caveats: Sequencing likely produced, as an artifact, a cluster of highly shared sequence variants. There were some V segments, including TRBV6-2 and TRBV6-3, excluded as indistinguishable. Most TCR sequences were rare, but some public TCRs occurred in many donors.

As concerns this clone: What it binds is not known. At one of its ends the junction is not consistent with the germline gene, which may arise from a read error.

From germline, CDR1 is SGHAT and CDR2 FQNNGV. This CDR3 spans 15 amino acids. The primer mix had 60 Vbeta and 13 Jbeta primers. Repertoires were generated with immunoSEQ multiplex PCR, while TCRdb's copy carries only in-frame clones and drops some. The data contain around 130,000 clones, roughly two thirds of them singletons. J is TRBJ2-7 and V is TRBV11-2; tentatively, D is TRBD1 (6 bases). This TCR was recovered from a man aged 30-40 years in good health and CMV-seropositive. Material: PBMCs. The CDR3 nucleotides are TGTGCCGGCAGCCCGCGAACAGGGAGCTCCTACGAGCAGTACTTC. It specifies CAGSPRTGSSYEQYF.